These T cell receptor beta chains were read from a single sample in a study of blood T cells in healthy people across ages. TCRdb ran MiXCR on the 5' RACE reads and lists one entry per CDR3 protein. The table records more than 800,000 distinct CDR3 sequences, under 45% of them present only once. The sample comprised blood. These receptors all come from a woman aged 60-75 years in good health. The CDR3 runs from the conserved cysteine through the conserved F or W. D genes are given only for firm matches. Size is omitted from some rows. Given values are once, few, many or a class for expanded clones.

v_call	j_call	d_call	clone_size	cdr3_nt	cdr3_aa
TRBV4-2	TRBJ2-7	-	-	TGTGCCAGCAGCCCACCCGGAACTAGTTCCTACGAGCAGTACTTC	CASSPPGTSSYEQYF
TRBV5-1	TRBJ2-1	TRBD2	-	TGCGCCAGCAGCTACGGACTAGCGGGAGGTCCCTACAATGAGCAGTTCTTC	CASSYGLAGGPYNEQFF
TRBV5-1	TRBJ2-7	TRBD2	few	TGCGCCAGCAGCTTGGTCGAGGCGGGAGCTTCGTACGAGCAGTACTTC	CASSLVEAGASYEQYF
TRBV20-1	TRBJ2-7	-	-	TGCAGTGCTAGAGACCAGCAAACCTACGAGCAGTACTTC	CSARDQQTYEQYF
TRBV5-1	TRBJ2-1	-	-	TGCGCCAGCAGCCCGCGAGGGGACACTCTGTACAATGAGCAGTTCTTC	CASSPRGDTLYNEQFF
TRBV5-6	TRBJ2-1	-	-	TGTGCCAGCAGCTTAAGTGGTATCGACTACAATGAGCAGTTCTTC	CASSLSGIDYNEQFF
TRBV4-1	TRBJ2-4	TRBD2	-	TGCGCCAGCAGCCAAGTGGGGAGGGATCTGATCGATGAGCAGTACTTC	CASSQVGRDLIDEQYF
TRBV7-9	TRBJ2-7	TRBD1	-	TGTGCCAGCAGCGGACAGACAGGGACCACCTACGAGCAGTACTTC	CASSGQTGTTYEQYF
TRBV3-1	TRBJ2-7	-	few	TGTGCCAGCAGCCAAGCAAGGAGACAGCCCTACGAGCAGTACTTC	CASSQARRQPYEQYF
TRBV5-1	TRBJ2-3	TRBD2	-	TGCGCCAGCAGCTGGACTAGGGATACGCAGTATTTT	CASSWTRDTQYF
TRBV24-1	TRBJ2-1	TRBD1	-	TGTGCCACCAGTGATAGGCGGGACAGGGGAGGCAATGAGCAGTTCTTC	CATSDRRDRGGNEQFF
TRBV6-2/TRBV6-3	TRBJ2-3	-	-	TGTGCCAGCAGTAACCCCTCCGGTACGCAGTATTTT	CASSNPSGTQYF
TRBV25-1	TRBJ2-3	TRBD1	few	TGTGCCAGCAGTGTTGGACAGGGCGCAGATACGCAGTATTTT	CASSVGQGADTQYF
TRBV10-3	TRBJ2-3	TRBD2	-	TGTGCCACCCAGGGACTAGCGGGTGTAGACCTTAGCACAGATACGCAGTATTTT	CATQGLAGVDLSTDTQYF
TRBV7-9	TRBJ2-7	TRBD2	few	TGTGCCAGCAGCCCTACAGGGACTAGCGGATACTACGTGGAGCAGTACTTC	CASSPTGTSGYYVEQYF
TRBV12-3/TRBV12-4	TRBJ2-6	TRBD1	-	TGTGCCAGCAGCCTCCGGGACAGGGGAGCCAACGTCCTGACTTTC	CASSLRDRGANVLTF
TRBV7-3	TRBJ2-5	-	-	TGTGCCAGCAGCTTAGCGGGTCAGAACCAAGAGACCCAGTACTTC	CASSLAGQNQETQYF
TRBV5-6	TRBJ1-5	TRBD1	-	TGTGCCAGCAGCTCTTCGGACAGGGGCAATCAGCCCCAGCATTTT	CASSSSDRGNQPQHF
TRBV3-1	TRBJ2-7	TRBD1	-	TGTGCCAGCAGCCTACGGGACAGGGGCGGGTACGAGCAGTACTTC	CASSLRDRGGYEQYF
TRBV4-2	TRBJ1-2	-	-	TGTGCCAGCAGCCACGGGCAACCCAACTATGGCTACACCTTC	CASSHGQPNYGYTF
TRBV7-2	TRBJ2-7	-	few	TGTGCCAGCAGCTCCCATAGCCCCTACGAGCAGTACTTC	CASSSHSPYEQYF
TRBV5-5	TRBJ2-7	-	-	TGTGCCAGCAGCTCCTCAGAGACTTCACACTACGAGCAGTACTTC	CASSSSETSHYEQYF
TRBV20-1	TRBJ2-1	TRBD2	-	TGCAGTGCTACTAGCGGGAGGATCGATGAGCAGTTCTTC	CSATSGRIDEQFF
TRBV5-1	TRBJ1-5	TRBD1	few	TGCGCCAGCAGCCCCGGACCACAGGGGCGACTGGGGCCCCAGCATTTT	CASSPGPQGRLGPQHF
TRBV20-1	TRBJ2-1	TRBD2	-	TGCAGTGCTAGAGATTCGGGACTAGGGCTCTCCTACAATGAGCAGTTCTTC	CSARDSGLGLSYNEQFF
TRBV27	TRBJ1-5	-	few	TGTGCCGAAGCCCGACACAGCAGCAATCAGCCCCAGCATTTT	CAEARHSSNQPQHF
TRBV5-1	TRBJ2-7	-	-	TGCGCCAGCAGCCCCTCGGATCGGGAGAGGGAGCAGTACTTC	CASSPSDREREQYF
TRBV6-5	TRBJ2-7	-	-	TGTGCCAGCAGTTATTCCAACAACCCCTACGAGCAGTACTTC	CASSYSNNPYEQYF
TRBV27	TRBJ2-5	-	-	TGTGCCAGCAGTACCCGACCCACCCAGTACTTC	CASSTRPTQYF
TRBV6-2/TRBV6-3	TRBJ2-7	-	-	TGTGCCAGCAGACAGGGAGGGAAAGTGTACGAGCAGTACTTC	CASRQGGKVYEQYF
TRBV10-3	TRBJ2-5	-	few	TGTGCCATCAGTGCGACGCAGAGCACTCCTACCCAAGAGACCCAGTACTTC	CAISATQSTPTQETQYF
TRBV7-2	TRBJ1-2	-	-	TGTGCCAGCAGCTTAATGGGGGTCGGGGGGAATGGCTACACCTTC	CASSLMGVGGNGYTF
TRBV20-1	TRBJ2-7	TRBD1	many	TGCAGTGCTAGAGGACAGGGTTCGTCCTACGAGCAGTACTTC	CSARGQGSSYEQYF
TRBV3-1	TRBJ1-1	-	once	TGTGCCAGCAGCCAATCGGGGAAAGCGGCTTTCTTT	CASSQSGKAAFF
TRBV20-1	TRBJ2-7	TRBD1	few	TGCAGTGCTAGTCGACAGGGGGTTTCCTACGAGCAGTACTTC	CSASRQGVSYEQYF
TRBV11-2	TRBJ2-7	-	-	TGTGCCAGCAGCTTCGGACGGTCGGGCTACGAGCAGTACTTC	CASSFGRSGYEQYF
TRBV6-6	TRBJ2-1	-	-	TGTGCCAGCAGTACAGGGGACTACTACAATGAGCAGTTCTTC	CASSTGDYYNEQFF
TRBV20-1	TRBJ2-7	TRBD1	-	TGCAGTGCTAGAGCCCGGACAGGGAGCTACGAGCAGTACTTC	CSARARTGSYEQYF
TRBV4-2	TRBJ2-1	TRBD2	-	TGTGCCAGCAGCCAAGGACTAGCCTATGAGCAGTTCTTC	CASSQGLAYEQFF
TRBV27	TRBJ2-7	TRBD1	few	TGTGCCAGCAGTAGACTGAGGACAGGGATAATCAATGAGCAGTACTTC	CASSRLRTGIINEQYF
TRBV3-1	TRBJ2-3	-	-	TGTGCCAGCAGCTTAACGAGCGAAGCAGATACGCAGTATTTT	CASSLTSEADTQYF
TRBV5-1	TRBJ2-7	TRBD1	-	TGCGCCAGCAGCGCGACCGGGACAGGGTACAATGAGCAGTACTTC	CASSATGTGYNEQYF
TRBV12-3/TRBV12-4	TRBJ2-7	TRBD1	-	TGTGCCAGCAGCACAGGGGGTCACGAGCAGTACTTC	CASSTGGHEQYF
TRBV5-6	TRBJ1-4	-	-	TGTGCCAGCAGCTTGGCGGCTGTTGAAAAACTGTTTTTT	CASSLAAVEKLFF
TRBV11-2	TRBJ2-5	TRBD2	few	TGTGCCAGCAGCTCCGGGACTAGCGGGAGAATCTTACAAGAGACCCAGTACTTC	CASSSGTSGRILQETQYF
TRBV12-3/TRBV12-4	TRBJ2-3	TRBD2	-	TGTGCCAGCAGTCCTCGGGACTATAGGCGGGATACGCAGTATTTT	CASSPRDYRRDTQYF
TRBV10-3	TRBJ2-1	-	few	TGTGCCATCGGTCCAGGGCAAGACAATGAGCAGTTCTTC	CAIGPGQDNEQFF
TRBV30	TRBJ1-1	-	-	TGTGCCTGGAACAGGGTCTGGAGCACTGAAGCTTTCTTT	CAWNRVWSTEAFF
TRBV7-6	TRBJ2-5	-	few	TGTGCCAGCAGCTTAGGTCCCGGGGGCCTTTCTCAAGAGACCCAGTACTTC	CASSLGPGGLSQETQYF
TRBV5-1	TRBJ2-7	-	-	TGCGCCAGCAGCGTGGACTACCGCGAGCAGTACTTC	CASSVDYREQYF
TRBV6-5	TRBJ2-7	-	many	TGTGCCAGCAGCTACGGACGTGGCTACGAGCAGTACTTC	CASSYGRGYEQYF
TRBV7-2	TRBJ2-3	-	few	TGTGCCAGCAGCTCCCTTGGGGCGGATACGCAGTATTTT	CASSSLGADTQYF
TRBV20-1	TRBJ2-1	-	-	TGCAGTGCTAGAGATAGCGCTGATGTAGTTCCCCCGGAGTTCTTC	CSARDSADVVPPEFF
TRBV3-1	TRBJ2-1	TRBD1	-	TGTGCCAGCAGCCGTTGGACAGGGGTAGACAATGAGCAGTTCTTC	CASSRWTGVDNEQFF
TRBV20-1	TRBJ2-6	-	-	TGCAGTGCTATGGGGGCTGGGGCCAACGTCCTGACTTTC	CSAMGAGANVLTF
TRBV6-2/TRBV6-3	TRBJ2-7	-	-	TGTGCCAGCAGTTACCGGGCGGGACAGTTCTACGAGCAGTACTTC	CASSYRAGQFYEQYF
TRBV7-8	TRBJ2-7	TRBD1	-	TGTGCCAGCAGCCCTCATGGACAGGGTTCTCCTTACGAGCAGTACTTC	CASSPHGQGSPYEQYF
TRBV21-1	TRBJ2-5	-	few	TGTGCCAGCAGCAAAGGGGGACAGGGGAGAAAGACCCAGTACTTC	CASSKGGQGRKTQYF
TRBV11-2	TRBJ2-5	TRBD2	-	TGTGCCAGCAGCTACCAGCGGGAGAGGGAGGAGACCCAGTACTTC	CASSYQREREETQYF
TRBV28	TRBJ2-7	TRBD2	once	TGTGCCAGCAGCTTACAAGGTCCAGGGCAGCGGGGACGGAACTACGAGCAGTACTTC	CASSLQGPGQRGRNYEQYF